Presented here are 20 T cell receptor beta chains from one specimen sequenced in a study of control samples from healthy donors and cancer patients (dated by TCRdb to 2018 to 2020). The protocol used for the library was the immunoSEQ multiplex PCR assay. Sourced from immuneACCESS, this table was stored by TCRdb with only in-frame sequences that have V and J called. A share of the clones is absent; for the studies checked, an unresolved V gene accounts for under half, and the remainder has no known explanation. The sample data list about 140,000 clones, and more than 80% of these were observed just once. The ten largest make up 7.1% of the sample. Sample: blood. All receptors come from a man aged 18 to 30 in good health.

J is TRBJ2-1 and V is TRBV4-1, with 11 bases identical to TRBD2. CDR1 and CDR2 from the germline V gene are MGHRA and YSYEKL. V shed 7 bases, J shed 5 bases, and the junction held 4 bases outside the gene matches. This CDR3 is 14 amino acids long. The CDR3 region has the DNA TGCGCCAGCAAGCTAGCGGGGGGTAACAATGAGCAGTTCTTC. This sequence encodes CASKLAGGNNEQFF.

This sequence joins TRBV2 and TRBJ2-5; unclear D gene. Germline lookup yields CDR1 SNHLY and CDR2 FYNNEI. This CDR3 is 11 amino acids long. Trimming cost V 3 bases and J 4 bases, with 3 bases left between them. The CDR3 nucleotides read TGTGCCAGCAGTGAGCGAGAGACCCAGTACTTC. It translates to CASSERETQYF.

This chain connects TRBV3-1 (or the pseudogene TRBV3-2) to TRBJ1-1; D gene ambiguous. Germline values: CDR1 LGHDT, CDR2 YNNKEL (reference sequence). CDR3 length: 12 amino acids. The V end lost 3 bases, the J end lost 4 bases, and 6 bases lay between the germline ends. CDR3 coding DNA: TGTGCCAGCAGCCACAGCGTCACTGAAGCTTTCTTT. Protein: CASSHSVTEAFF.

This CDR3 is CASGGLGQGASYEQYF. The CDR3 region has the DNA TGTGCCAGCGGTGGATTGGGGCAGGGGGCCTCCTACGAGCAGTACTTC. The rearrangement uses TRBV28 and TRBJ2-7; 8 bases map to TRBD1. V lost 8 bases to trimming and J lost 0 bases; unmatched junction nucleotides: 12. CDR1 and CDR2 from the germline V gene are MDHEN and SYDVKM. This CDR3 spans 16 amino acids.

The rearrangement links TRBV6-1 to TRBJ2-5, with 8 bases identical to TRBD1. This CDR3 has 15 amino acids. Germline values: CDR1 MNHNS, CDR2 SASEGT. V lost 1 base, J lost 4 bases, and 5 bases stayed unmatched. Here the CDR3 DNA reads TGTGCCAGCAGTGAAGGGACAGGGCATGGAGAGACCCAGTACTTC. Translating it yields CASSEGTGHGETQYF.

The V call is TRBV19, the J call TRBJ1-1, with D perhaps matching TRBD1 (6 bases). Germline V gene lookup returns CDR1 LNHDA and CDR2 SQIVND (reference sequence). With 6 bases removed from V and 3 bases from J, the gap between germline ends came to 11 bases. This CDR3 is 13 amino acids long. CDR3 sequence reads: CASRQGLHTEAFF. The CDR3 DNA is TGTGCCAGTAGACAGGGATTACACACTGAAGCTTTCTTT.

The rearrangement joins TRBV3-1 (or the pseudogene TRBV3-2) to TRBJ2-2; possible D gene TRBD2, 5 bases. The CDR3 consists of 14 residues. Germline V gene lookup returns CDR1 LGHDT and CDR2 YNNKEL (reference sequence). The germline V and J ends were trimmed by 0 bases and 6 bases, with 8 bases remaining between them. This CDR3 reads CASSQDGGPGELFF. The CDR3 region has the DNA TGTGCCAGCAGCCAAGATGGAGGCCCCGGGGAGCTGTTTTTT.

This chain uses TRBV27 with TRBJ2-5, with 7 bases identical to TRBD1. Germline V gives CDR1 MNHEY, CDR2 SMNVEV (reference sequence). V lost 8 bases, J lost 5 bases, and 11 bases stayed unmatched. There are 14 residues in the CDR3. The CDR3 bases are TGTGCCAGCCGCCAGACAGGGTTGTTTGAGACCCAGTACTTC. Encoded protein: CASRQTGLFETQYF.

The chain combines TRBV6-5 with TRBJ1-2; TRBD1 is a possible D gene (6 bases). Trimming cost V 10 bases and J 3 bases, with 18 bases left between them. This CDR3 region has 14 residues. Germline lookup yields CDR1 MNHEY and CDR2 SVGAGI. The DNA of the CDR3 is TGTGCCACTTCTCCCAGGGGCAATGACTATGGCTACACCTTC. Encoded protein: CATSPRGNDYGYTF.

V gene TRBV5-4 combines with J gene TRBJ2-7; weak D call: TRBD1 (5 bases). Looked up from germline, CDR1 is SGHNT and CDR2 is YYREEE (reference sequence). The CDR3 totals 15 residues. Trimming shortened V by 0 bases and J by 0 bases, and 10 bases separated the two germline ends. CDR3 sequence reads: CASSLAVGPSYEQYF. The CDR3 DNA follows: TGTGCCAGCAGCTTGGCGGTGGGGCCCTCCTACGAGCAGTACTTC.

The rearrangement uses TRBV19 and TRBJ2-5; 8 positions agree with TRBD1. The CDR3 runs to 15 residues. Germline V gives CDR1 LNHDA, CDR2 SQIVND (reference sequence). V trimming: 6 bases; J trimming: 2 bases; junction bases outside the gene matches: 8. CDR3 sequence: CASSRQGALQETQYF. CDR3 sequence (DNA): TGTGCCAGTAGCCGTCAGGGGGCCCTTCAAGAGACCCAGTACTTC.

This sequence joins TRBV6-1 and TRBJ1-5; D gene uncertain. Germline V gene lookup returns CDR1 MNHNS and CDR2 SASEGT. The V gene lost 1 base and the J gene lost 0 bases, with 13 bases spanning the gap. The length of the CDR3 is 17 residues. In nucleotides, the CDR3 is TGTGCCAGCAGTGAAGGGCCCAATGTTTATAGCAATCAGCCCCAGCATTTT. Translation gives CASSEGPNVYSNQPQHF.

This chain links TRBV2 with TRBJ1-1; no clear D. Germline V gene data show CDR1 as SNHLY and CDR2 as FYNNEI. The CDR3 runs 13 residues. V lost 2 bases and J 3 bases, leaving 7 bases between the germline ends. CDR3 sequence (DNA): TGTGCCAGCAGTGAATCTGGATACACTGAAGCTTTCTTT. This codes for CASSESGYTEAFF.

The J gene is TRBJ1-2, the V gene TRBV10-2; 7 positions match TRBD1. V shed 6 bases, J shed 5 bases, and the junction held 3 bases outside the gene matches. CDR1 is WSHSY, CDR2 SAAADI, per germline. The CDR3 covers 12 residues. The CDR3 DNA reads as TGCGCCAGCAGGACAGGGCGGTATGGCTACACCTTC. Its translation is CASRTGRYGYTF.

The gene calls are TRBV5-1 and TRBJ1-2; TRBD1 might be the D (6 bases). Trimming took off 2 bases at V and 6 bases at J, with 11 bases between the two ends. The CDR3 sequence is 13 residues long. Looked up from germline, CDR1 is SGHRS and CDR2 is YFSETQ. CDR3 sequence (DNA): TGCGCCAGCAGCTTACAGGGTCTAGATGGCTACACCTTC. Amino acid sequence: CASSLQGLDGYTF.

Details on this clone: The junction does not match germline at one end; this may be a read error. The chain carries TRBV2 and TRBJ2-7; 10 nucleotides match TRBD1. The CDR3 consists of 11 residues. Germline lookup yields CDR1 SNHLY and CDR2 FYNNEI. CDR3 loop: CASTGQGVRAF. The CDR3, as DNA: TGTGCCAGCACCGGACAGGGGGTTAGGGCGTTC.

The chain links TRBV7-2 to TRBJ2-6, with 8 bases that match TRBD1. Germline V gives CDR1 SGHTA, CDR2 FQGNSA. V lost 5 bases and J lost 0; bases outside the gene matches: 3. This CDR3 spans 16 amino acids. In DNA, the CDR3 is TGTGCCAGCAGCCACGGGACAGGCTCTGGGGCCAACGTCCTGACTTTC. Protein product: CASSHGTGSGANVLTF.

This clone turned up a few times. This sequence joins TRBV6-1 and TRBJ1-4; the D is unclear. V gave up 2 bases and J gave up 3 bases, with 7 bases separating them. The CDR3 length is 14 residues. Germline assignment: CDR1 MNHNS and CDR2 SASEGT. CDR3: CASSELNPNEKLFF. The CDR3 DNA reads as TGTGCCAGCAGTGAATTAAACCCTAATGAAAAACTGTTTTTT.

In DNA, the CDR3 is TGTGCCAGCAGTGGGGGCGGGGGCCGCGGGGAGACCCAGTACTTC. Protein product: CASSGGGGRGETQYF. The chain carries TRBV2 and TRBJ2-5, with D tentatively TRBD2 (7 bases). V lost 4 bases to trimming and J lost 5 bases, with 17 bases between them. The CDR3 is 15 amino acids. CDR1 is SNHLY, CDR2 FYNNEI, per germline.

The chain is built from TRBV5-4 and TRBJ2-7; D perhaps matches TRBD1 (5 bases). Germline assignment: CDR1 SGHNT and CDR2 YYREEE (reference sequence). The CDR3 extends over 16 amino acids. V dropped 1 base and J dropped 1 base, with 15 bases sitting between them. CDR3 bases: TGTGCCAGCAGCTTGAACGGCAGGGTCCCTTCCTACGAGCAGTACTTC. Translated, it gives CASSLNGRVPSYEQYF.